This T cell receptor beta chain stems from a study of chemoradiotherapy in HPV16-positive cancers. The CDR3 contains 15 residues. V was pared by 7 bases and J by 5 bases, with 20 bases between. Germline V gene data show CDR1 as LNHDA and CDR2 as SQIVND (reference sequence). Here immunoSEQ multiplex PCR was the method, and the copy in TCRdb shows in-frame clones only, minus some. The table has fewer than 25,000 clones, 70% to 90% seen once; the top ten hold 4.5% to 7%. The sample holds a few counts of this clone. The specimen was blood, collected from a patient who underwent chemoradiotherapy. The source is a human donor with HPV-associated anogenital cancer. The V and J genes are TRBV19 and TRBJ1-1; the D gene is possibly TRBD1 (6 bases). CDR3 coding DNA: TGTGCCAGTACTGGGGTGGCAGGCACAGGGACTGAAGCTTTCTTT. Amino acid sequence: CASTGVAGTGTEAFF.